Listed below are T cell receptor beta chains from one sample, sequenced in a study of blood T cell repertoires in COVID-19. Clones were sequenced by immunoSEQ multiplex PCR, and TCRdb holds only the in-frame ones, with some missing. The sample lists about 310,000 clones; 87% were seen once. The specimen sequenced was peripheral blood. Receptors originate from a woman between 45 and 65 years old who had recovered from COVID-19. The CDR3 runs from the conserved cysteine through the conserved F or W. The order of the fields is CDR3 protein, CDR3 DNA, clone size, V gene, J gene, D gene. The D gene is left open where the match is weak. Only some rows state a clone size, as once, few, many or a class for expanded clones.

CASSRGGQGNEKLFF	TGCGCCAGCAGCAGAGGGGGACAGGGGAATGAAAAACTGTTTTTT	.	TRBV5-1	TRBJ1-4	TRBD1
CASSSPFPAGLEYYNEQFF	TGTGCCAGCAGCAGCCCCTTTCCTGCGGGACTAGAGTACTACAATGAGCAGTTCTTC	.	TRBV7-6	TRBJ2-1	TRBD2
CASSPRQGPSNQPQHF	TGTGCCAGTAGCCCGAGACAGGGCCCTAGCAATCAGCCCCAGCATTTT	.	TRBV19	TRBJ1-5	TRBD1
CASSQDLNSGTYEQYF	TGTGCCAGCAGCCAAGATCTGAACAGCGGAACCTACGAGCAGTACTTC	.	TRBV4-2	TRBJ2-7	.
CASSLGDRVYEQYF	TGCGCCAGCAGCTTGGGGGACAGGGTATACGAGCAGTACTTC	once	TRBV5-1	TRBJ2-7	TRBD1
CASSPIDRNPNTIYF	TGTGCCAGCTCACCCATCGACAGGAATCCAAACACCATATATTTT	.	TRBV18	TRBJ1-3	.
CASSFSQGPLYEQYF	TGTGCCAGCAGTTTCAGTCAGGGCCCTCTCTACGAGCAGTACTTC	.	TRBV28	TRBJ2-7	.
CASSPGTAPNSPLHF	TGTGCCAGCAGCCCGGGGACAGCACCTAATTCACCCCTCCACTTT	.	TRBV5-6	TRBJ1-6	TRBD1
CASKVWGQGSQPQHF	TGTGCCAGTAAGGTATGGGGACAGGGTTCCCAGCCCCAGCATTTT	.	TRBV19	TRBJ1-5	TRBD1
CAIRSDRVTDTQYF	TGTGCCATCAGAAGTGACAGAGTCACAGATACGCAGTATTTT	.	TRBV10-3	TRBJ2-3	.
CASRAGTGGNGYTF	TGTGCCAGCAGAGCCGGGACAGGAGGGAATGGCTACACCTTC	.	TRBV2	TRBJ1-2	TRBD1
CAWTLAGVGTQYF	TGTGCCTGGACCTTAGCGGGAGTCGGTACGCAGTATTTT	.	TRBV30	TRBJ2-3	TRBD2
CASSQSFFVRQGKRGSPLHF	TGCGCCAGCAGTCAATCGTTTTTTGTCCGTCAGGGGAAGAGGGGTTCACCCCTCCACTTT	.	TRBV23-1	TRBJ1-6	.
CASRNQGAYNEQFF	TGTGCCAGCAGAAACCAGGGGGCGTACAATGAGCAGTTCTTC	.	TRBV2	TRBJ2-1	TRBD1
CASSPREGSYNEQFF	TGCGCCAGCAGCCCAAGGGAGGGGTCCTACAATGAGCAGTTCTTC	.	TRBV5-1	TRBJ2-1	TRBD2
CASSGSGGYSYNEQFF	TGTGCCAGCAGCGGTAGCGGGGGGTACTCCTACAATGAGCAGTTCTTC	.	TRBV9	TRBJ2-1	TRBD2
CASSPGANTYEQYF	TGCGCCAGCAGCCCAGGGGCCAATACGTACGAGCAGTACTTC	.	TRBV5-1	TRBJ2-7	.
CASSRGGNYEQYF	TGTGCCAGCAGCAGAGGGGGCAACTACGAGCAGTACTTC	.	TRBV7-2	TRBJ2-7	TRBD1
CASSRQGNEQYF	TGTGCCAGCTCCCGACAGGGTAACGAGCAGTACTTC	.	TRBV18	TRBJ2-7	TRBD1
CASSELGPGTAMNTEAFF	TGTGCCAGCAGTGAATTGGGCCCCGGGACAGCTATGAACACTGAAGCTTTCTTT	.	TRBV2	TRBJ1-1	TRBD1
CASSVDTSGATDTQYF	TGTGCCAGCAGCGTAGATACTAGCGGGGCCACAGATACGCAGTATTTT	.	TRBV9	TRBJ2-3	TRBD2
CSVAAGGNSPLHF	TGCAGCGTTGCCGCAGGGGGAAATTCACCCCTCCACTTT	once	TRBV29-1	TRBJ1-6	TRBD1
CATRGPSSGPTDTQYF	TGTGCCACCAGGGGACCGTCTAGCGGACCCACAGATACGCAGTATTTT	.	TRBV15	TRBJ2-3	TRBD2
CASSLLTGNSPLHF	TGTGCCAGCAGCTTGCTCACCGGGAATTCACCCCTCCACTTT	.	TRBV5-4	TRBJ1-6	.
CASSTVGTGLYNEQFF	TGTGCCAGCAGCACCGTAGGGACAGGTCTTTACAATGAGCAGTTCTTC	.	TRBV5-6	TRBJ2-1	TRBD1
CASTRGLFGYGYTF	TGTGCCAGTACGAGGGGGCTCTTCGGCTATGGCTACACCTTC	.	TRBV19	TRBJ1-2	TRBD1
CASLSSYEQYF	TGTGCCAGCCTATCCTCCTACGAGCAGTACTTC	few	TRBV28	TRBJ2-7	.
CASSVDGTGGEKLFF	TGCGCCAGCAGCGTGGACGGGACAGGGGGTGAAAAACTGTTTTTT	.	TRBV5-1	TRBJ1-4	TRBD1
CASSLRSGPSGELFF	TGTGCCAGCAGCTTAAGATCTGGGCCATCCGGGGAGCTGTTTTTT	.	TRBV7-9	TRBJ2-2	.
CASSVVAGDNEQFF	TGTGCCAGCAGCGTAGTTGCTGGAGACAATGAGCAGTTCTTC	.	TRBV9	TRBJ2-1	.
CASSLQGAYEQYF	TGTGCCAGCAGCTTACAGGGGGCATACGAGCAGTACTTC	.	TRBV5-4	TRBJ2-7	TRBD1
CASSLWIGGSALETQYF	TGTGCCAGCAGCTTATGGATCGGGGGTAGTGCCTTGGAGACCCAGTACTTC	.	TRBV7-9	TRBJ2-5	.
CASSLLETGTEAFF	TGTGCCAGCAGTTTACTGGAGACAGGCACTGAAGCTTTCTTT	.	TRBV6-6	TRBJ1-1	.
CASSVLAGEGDTQYF	TGTGCCAGCAGTGTACTAGCGGGAGAAGGGGATACGCAGTATTTT	.	TRBV6-6	TRBJ2-3	TRBD2
CASSLLGQNYGYTF	TGTGCCAGCAGCCTTCTGGGGCAGAACTATGGCTACACCTTC	.	TRBV9	TRBJ1-2	.
CASSLAPASGSLGTQYF	TGTGCCAGCAGCTTAGCTCCCGCTAGCGGTAGCTTGGGGACCCAGTACTTC	once	TRBV7-2	TRBJ2-5	TRBD2
CSVDPAGDYNEQFF	TGCAGCGTTGATCCCGCGGGGGACTACAATGAGCAGTTCTTC	.	TRBV29-1	TRBJ2-1	TRBD2
CASSLRVASLNTEAFF	TGTGCCAGCAGCTTAAGAGTCGCATCCTTGAACACTGAAGCTTTCTTT	.	TRBV7-9	TRBJ1-1	.
CAWGQGKAFF	TGTGCCTGGGGACAGGGAAAAGCTTTCTTT	once	TRBV30	TRBJ1-1	TRBD1
CASTPWSISGYTF	TGTGCCAGCACCCCGTGGTCGATCAGTGGCTACACCTTC	.	TRBV5-6	TRBJ1-2	.